The source of this T cell receptor beta chain is a study of blood T cell repertoires in COVID-19. Study-level information: COVID-19 samples from acute and convalescent phases originated in the United States, Italy and Spain.

TCRdb's table, derived via immunoSEQ multiplex PCR, lists solely in-frame clones and lacks some. The repertoire includes roughly 500,000 clones, roughly 90% of them detected once, and about 1.7% sits in the top ten. The J segment lost 7 bases and the V segment lost 0 bases, leaving 1 base of the junction unmatched. Germline assignment: CDR1 WSHSY and CDR2 SAAADI. The CDR3 is 15 amino acids. The cohort comprised adults aged roughly 18 to 100 years residing in approximately 25 US areas. Which cohort a participant joined came from the clinical history participants gave. Symptom resolution, clearance, or two negative PCRs marked donors in Cohort 3 as recovered.

The sample comprised PBMCs or T cells enriched from blood (not recorded which). This receptor was taken from a woman aged 40 to 50 who had recovered from COVID-19. The chain recombines TRBV10-2 with TRBJ1-6; 9 bases line up with TRBD1. CDR3 amino acids: CASSESGQGNSPLHF. The CDR3 DNA follows: TGCGCCAGCAGTGAGTCCGGACAGGGGAATTCACCCCTCCACTTT.